Below, 12 T cell receptor beta chains from the same sample are listed, as sequenced in a study of shared clonotypes between healthy human individuals. TCRdb's copy holds only in-frame clones and misses some; the assay was immunoSEQ multiplex PCR. The sample lists over a million clones, 95% to 97% occurring once. Sequencing was performed on naive CD4+ T cells sorted from blood. As for subset: CD45RA+ positively selected. The receptors here all came from a man aged 25 to 45 in good health.

This clone has only one observation. DNA of the CDR3: TGCGCCAGCAGCCAAGATCTGACTAGCGGGAACACCGGGGAGCTGTTTTTT. Protein sequence: CASSQDLTSGNTGELFF. The chain uses TRBV4-3 and TRBJ2-2, with TRBD2 matching 9 bases. The CDR3 runs to 17 residues. With 0 bases clipped from V and 1 base from J, the junction kept 3 bases outside the gene matches. Germline CDR1 LGHNA, CDR2 YSLEER.

This chain links TRBV18 with TRBJ1-5, with D perhaps TRBD1 (6 bases). The germline gives CDR1 KGHSH, CDR2 LQKENI. V was clipped by 6 bases and J by 6 bases, with 15 bases between them. The CDR3 has 14 amino acids. The chain's CDR3 is CASSRNRESQPQHF. In DNA form, the CDR3 reads TGTGCCAGCTCGCGGAACAGGGAGAGTCAGCCCCAGCATTTT. Complete variable domain (other parts from reference TRBV18 and TRBJ1-5): NAGVMQNPRHLVRRRGQEARLRCSPMKGHSHVYWYRQLPEEGLKFMVYLQKENIIDESGMPKERFSAEFPKEGPSILRIQQVVRGDSAAYFCASSRNRESQPQHFGDGTRLSIL.

The V and J genes are TRBV4-1 and TRBJ2-7; D unresolved. The CDR3 extends over 17 amino acids. Trimming removed 0 bases from V and 3 bases from J, with 18 bases in between. Germline V gene lookup returns CDR1 MGHRA and CDR2 YSYEKL. The CDR3 nucleotides are TGCGCCAGCAGCCAAGACTTGGCAATCGCGTTGAGCTACGAGCAGTACTTC. This encodes CASSQDLAIALSYEQYF.

The V call is TRBV19, the J call TRBJ2-7; D remains ambiguous. Germline V gives CDR1 LNHDA, CDR2 SQIVND (reference sequence). This CDR3 is built from 14 residues. The ends were cut back, 1 base at V and 4 bases at J, with 11 bases in the middle. CDR3 nucleotides: TGTGCCAGTAGTATAGGTGTCAGGAGATACGAGCAGTACTTC. Protein product: CASSIGVRRYEQYF.

This chain joins TRBV21-1 and TRBJ2-5; TRBD2 is taken as the D call from the table, unchecked against the DNA. TRBV21-1 is an annotated pseudogene. The CDR3 runs 16 residues. CDR3 sequence (DNA): TGTGCCAGCAGCAATTTAATGTGGGGGGGTTTTGAGACCCAGTACTTC. Residues: CASSNLMWGGFETQYF.

The chain has TRBV28 and TRBJ1-4; perhaps TRBD1 as D (5 bases). Per the germline V gene, CDR1 is MDHEN and CDR2 is SYDVKM. V was trimmed by 10 bases and J by 7 bases, leaving 13 bases between them. The CDR3 spans 12 residues. Here the CDR3 reads CAIGAGSEKLFF. The CDR3 DNA sequence: TGTGCCATCGGGGCGGGGAGTGAAAAACTGTTTTTT.

V is TRBV7-9 and J is TRBJ2-5; no clear D. V lost 1 base, J lost 2 bases, and 11 bases lay in between. This CDR3 is 15 amino acids long. Per germline, CDR1 SEHNR and CDR2 FQNEAQ (reference sequence). CDR3 region: CASSLEGIRQETQYF. Written as DNA, the CDR3 is TGTGCCAGCAGCTTAGAAGGGATTCGGCAAGAGACCCAGTACTTC.

The genes are TRBV7-2 and TRBJ1-2; D is perhaps TRBD1 (5 bases). This CDR3 comprises 16 residues. V was trimmed by 3 bases and J by 4 bases, leaving 18 bases between them. CDR1 SGHTA and CDR2 FQGNSA come from the germline V gene. This CDR3 reads CASSFKGRQEVYGYTF. Written as DNA, the CDR3 is TGTGCCAGCAGCTTTAAGGGGCGGCAGGAGGTCTATGGCTACACCTTC. The full variable domain, completed using reference TRBV7-2 and TRBJ1-2, is GAGVSQSPSNKVTEKGKDVELRCDPISGHTALYWYRQSLGQGLEFLIYFQGNSAPDKSGLPSDRFSAERTGGSVSTLTIQRTQQEDSAVYLCASSFKGRQEVYGYTFGSGTRLTVV.

The V call is TRBV5-4, the J call TRBJ2-1; D uncertain. Between the trimmed V and J ends, which lost 0 bases and 2 bases, there was a span of 9 bases. Germline assignment: CDR1 SGHNT and CDR2 YYREEE (reference sequence). This CDR3 region has 15 residues. The CDR3: CASSLESPTYNEQFF. The CDR3 bases are TGTGCCAGCAGCTTGGAGAGCCCTACCTACAATGAGCAGTTCTTC.

The J gene is TRBJ2-1, the V gene TRBV11-2; D is possibly TRBD1 or TRBD2 (5 bases each). V gave up 5 bases and J gave up 10 bases, with 24 bases separating them. This CDR3 is built from 16 residues. Per the germline V gene, CDR1 is SGHAT and CDR2 is FQNNGV. The CDR3 DNA reads as TGTGCCAGCAGCACCTTACGGGGACGTTTAGGGGAGGAGCAGTTCTTC. Translated, it gives CASSTLRGRLGEEQFF.

The V gene is TRBV15, the J gene TRBJ1-1; possibly TRBD1 for D (5 bases). In germline, CDR1 is LNHNV, CDR2 YYDKDF (reference sequence). This CDR3 comprises 17 residues. Trimming took 4 bases from V and 4 from J, leaving 22 bases between them. The CDR3 protein is CATSTRTRVPMGTEAFF. The CDR3 DNA reads TGTGCCACCAGCACTCGGACAAGGGTGCCTATGGGCACTGAAGCTTTCTTT.

The chain links TRBV15 to TRBJ2-7; 9 bases line up with TRBD2. Looked up from germline, CDR1 is LNHNV and CDR2 is YYDKDF (reference sequence). This CDR3 contains 14 residues. With 3 bases clipped from V and 3 bases from J, the junction kept 3 bases outside the gene matches. In DNA form, the CDR3 reads TGTGCCACCAGCAGGTTAGCGGGGGACTACGAGCAGTACTTC. Protein: CATSRLAGDYEQYF.